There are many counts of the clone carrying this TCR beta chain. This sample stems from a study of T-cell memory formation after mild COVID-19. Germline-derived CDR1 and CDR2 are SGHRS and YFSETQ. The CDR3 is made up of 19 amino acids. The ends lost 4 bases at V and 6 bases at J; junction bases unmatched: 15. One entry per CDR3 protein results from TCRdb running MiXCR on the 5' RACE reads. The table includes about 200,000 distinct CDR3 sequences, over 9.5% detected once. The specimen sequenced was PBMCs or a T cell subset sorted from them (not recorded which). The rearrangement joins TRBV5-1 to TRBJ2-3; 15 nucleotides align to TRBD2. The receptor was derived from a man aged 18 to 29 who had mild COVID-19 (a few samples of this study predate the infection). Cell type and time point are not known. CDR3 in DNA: TGCGCCAGCAGCCAGGGGACTAGCGGGGGGCCGCCGTATACGGATACGCAGTATTTT. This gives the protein CASSQGTSGGPPYTDTQYF.